Sequencing of this T cell receptor (beta chain) was carried out in a study of human T cells and chemical hapten exposure. Stated time point: patch test 3, about 24 weeks after DPC sensitization. Regarding treatment: therapeutic diphenylcyclopropenone sensitization with weekly scalp DPC. Germline CDR1 is GTSNPN and CDR2 is SVGIG (reference sequence). V was trimmed by 3 bases and J by 6 bases, leaving 6 bases between them. The CDR3 is 11 amino acids. In TCRdb, the RACE reads were re-called with MiXCR into one record per CDR3 protein. The profile shows under 130,000 distinct CDR3 sequences, 30% to 35% of them singletons.

Sequencing was performed on whole blood, taken in connection with sensitization to the hapten diphenylcyclopropenone (DPC). This sequence was found in a man aged 40-50 years with alopecia areata. Some clones in this sample may be carry-over from other donors' samples. The chain carries TRBV30 and TRBJ2-1; no clear D gene. CDR3 in DNA: TGTGCCTGGAGGGCCGCCAATGAGCAGTTCTTC. Amino acid sequence: CAWRAANEQFF.